This TCR beta chain was identified in a study of cytomegalovirus exposure and HLA in healthy donors. Study-level results: Several V segments, TRBV6-2 and TRBV6-3 among them, could not be told apart and were dropped. Within a later analysis, the majority of CMV-associated TCR beta chains appeared HLA-restricted.

Notes on this clone: No antigen is known for it.

V shed 4 bases and J shed 1 base, with 12 bases lying between them. The germline V gene encodes CDR1 MNHEY and CDR2 SVGAGI. CDR3 size: 15 residues. The PCR used 60 Vbeta and 13 Jbeta primers. Profiled with immunoSEQ multiplex PCR; TCRdb holds only in-frame clones, not every one. In the table there are approximately 140,000 clones, approximately 80% of which are singletons. This sequence originates from a woman aged 45-65 years in good health and CMV-seropositive. The specimen was PBMCs. This chain connects TRBV6-5 to TRBJ2-3, with a possible D match to TRBD1 (6 bases). The CDR3 spells CASSLRGSRTDTQYF. The DNA for the CDR3 is TGTGCCAGCAGTTTAAGGGGGAGCCGCACAGATACGCAGTATTTT.